The clone carrying this TCR beta chain was seen a few times. These data come from a study of patients and donors after allogeneic stem cell transplantation. TCRdb analysed the RT-PCR reads with MiXCR anew, one entry per CDR3 protein. This table has approximately 430,000 distinct CDR3 sequences, around 16% appearing once. Trimming at V came to 0 bases and at J to 6 bases, leaving 2 bases not matched to a gene. The CDR3 length is 15 residues. The germline CDR1 and CDR2 sequences are SGDLS and YYNGEE. The chain uses TRBV9 and TRBJ2-1, with 11 bases lining up with TRBD1. The TCR originated in a human donor who was either an allogeneic HSCT recipient or a stem cell or donor lymphocyte infusion donor (not recorded which). It is not recorded whose cells these are; they may come from a transplant donor. Source material: blood, either unsorted or a sorted T cell fraction (not recorded which). The CDR3 loop is CASSVVGTGGNEQFF. The CDR3 bases are TGTGCCAGCAGCGTAGTAGGGACAGGGGGCAATGAGCAGTTCTTC.